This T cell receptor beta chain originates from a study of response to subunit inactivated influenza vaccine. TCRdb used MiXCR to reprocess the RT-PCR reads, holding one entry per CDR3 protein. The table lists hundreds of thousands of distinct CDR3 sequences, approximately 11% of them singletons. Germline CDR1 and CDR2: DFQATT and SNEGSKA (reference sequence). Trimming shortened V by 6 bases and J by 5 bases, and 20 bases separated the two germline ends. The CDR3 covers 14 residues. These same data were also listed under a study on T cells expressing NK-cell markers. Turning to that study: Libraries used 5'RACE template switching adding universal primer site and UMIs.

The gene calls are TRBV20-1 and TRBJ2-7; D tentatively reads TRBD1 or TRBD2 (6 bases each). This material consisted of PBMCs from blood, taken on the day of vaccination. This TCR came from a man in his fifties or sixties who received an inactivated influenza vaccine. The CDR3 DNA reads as TGCAGTGCCCGGGACATGGGGACTTTAAACGAGCAGTACTTC. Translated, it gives CSARDMGTLNEQYF.